The 2 T cell receptor beta chains listed next were all sequenced from one sample in a study of T cell responses to AZD1222 COVID-19 vaccine. The table came from immunoSEQ multiplex PCR; TCRdb's copy has only in-frame clones and leaves some out. The sample contains 200,000 or so clones, about 87% of which appear only once. The sequenced sample was peripheral blood, obtained on day 0 of MenACWY control vaccination. The source is an adult in good health.

The chain carries TRBV28 and TRBJ1-5, with D uncertain. The CDR3 runs 12 residues. Deletions cut 5 bases from V and 2 bases from J, with 4 bases between. Germline CDR1 reads MDHEN; CDR2 reads SYDVKM. Written as DNA, the CDR3 is TGTGCCAGCAGTCAAGGCAATCAGCCCCAGCATTTT. It specifies CASSQGNQPQHF.

The chain is built from TRBV7-3 and TRBJ2-2, with D perhaps matching TRBD1 (6 bases). The V gene's germline CDR1 is SGHTA and CDR2 FQGTGA. There are 13 residues in the CDR3. V was trimmed by 8 bases and J by 4 bases, leaving 11 bases between them. The CDR3 protein is CASGGLGTGELFF. In DNA form, the CDR3 reads TGTGCCAGCGGGGGCCTTGGCACCGGGGAGCTGTTTTTT.